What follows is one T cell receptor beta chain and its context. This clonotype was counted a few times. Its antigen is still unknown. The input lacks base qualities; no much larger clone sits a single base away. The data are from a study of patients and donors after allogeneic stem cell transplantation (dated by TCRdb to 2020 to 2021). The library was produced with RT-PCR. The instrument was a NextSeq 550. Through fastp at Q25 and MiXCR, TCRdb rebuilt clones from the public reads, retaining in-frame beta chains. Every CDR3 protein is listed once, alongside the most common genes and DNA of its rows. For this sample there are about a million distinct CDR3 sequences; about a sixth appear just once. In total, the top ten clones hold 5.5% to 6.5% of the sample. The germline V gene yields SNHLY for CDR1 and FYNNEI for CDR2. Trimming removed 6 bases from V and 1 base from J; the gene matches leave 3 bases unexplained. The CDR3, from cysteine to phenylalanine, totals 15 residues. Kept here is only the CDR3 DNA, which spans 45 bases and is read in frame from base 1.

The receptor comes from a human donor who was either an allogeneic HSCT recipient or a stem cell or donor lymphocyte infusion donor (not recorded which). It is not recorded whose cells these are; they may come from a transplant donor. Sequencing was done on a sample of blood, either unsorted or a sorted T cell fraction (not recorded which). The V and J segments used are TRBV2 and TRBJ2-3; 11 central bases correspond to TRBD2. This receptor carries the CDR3 CASRTSGTRTDTQYF. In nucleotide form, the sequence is TGTGCCAGCAGGACTAGCGGGACTCGCACAGATACGCAGTATTTT.